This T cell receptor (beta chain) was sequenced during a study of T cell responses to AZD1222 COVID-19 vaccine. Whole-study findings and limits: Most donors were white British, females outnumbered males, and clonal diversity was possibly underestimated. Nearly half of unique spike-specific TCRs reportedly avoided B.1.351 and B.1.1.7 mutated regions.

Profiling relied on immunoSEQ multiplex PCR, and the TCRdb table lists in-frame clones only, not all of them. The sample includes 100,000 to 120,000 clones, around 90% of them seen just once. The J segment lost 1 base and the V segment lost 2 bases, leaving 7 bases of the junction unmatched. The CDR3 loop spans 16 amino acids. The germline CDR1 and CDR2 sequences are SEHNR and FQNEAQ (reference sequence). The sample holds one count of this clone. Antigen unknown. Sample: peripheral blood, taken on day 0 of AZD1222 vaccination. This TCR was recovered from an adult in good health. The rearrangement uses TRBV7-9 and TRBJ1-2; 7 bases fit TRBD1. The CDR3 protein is CASSLNRQGGNYGYTF. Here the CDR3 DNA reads TGTGCCAGCAGCTTAAATCGACAGGGAGGTAACTATGGCTACACCTTC.